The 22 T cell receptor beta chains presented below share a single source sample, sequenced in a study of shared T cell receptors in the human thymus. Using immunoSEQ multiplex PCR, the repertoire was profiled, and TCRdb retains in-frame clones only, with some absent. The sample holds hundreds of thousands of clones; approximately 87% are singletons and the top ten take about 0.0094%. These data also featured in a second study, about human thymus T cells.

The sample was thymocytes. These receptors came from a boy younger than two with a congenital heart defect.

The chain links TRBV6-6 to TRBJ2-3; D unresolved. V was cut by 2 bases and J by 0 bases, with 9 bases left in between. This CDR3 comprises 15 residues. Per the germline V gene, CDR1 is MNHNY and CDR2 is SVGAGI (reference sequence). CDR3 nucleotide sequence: TGTGCCAGCAGTTACCCCCCGGGTAGCACAGATACGCAGTATTTT. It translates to CASSYPPGSTDTQYF.

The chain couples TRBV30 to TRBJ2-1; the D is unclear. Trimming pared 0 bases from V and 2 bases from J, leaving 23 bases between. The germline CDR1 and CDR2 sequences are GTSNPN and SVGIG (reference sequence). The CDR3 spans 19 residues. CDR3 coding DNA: TGTGCCTGGAGTGTTGGGCTAAGGCCCATCAAAATTACCTACAATGAGCAGTTCTTC. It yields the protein CAWSVGLRPIKITYNEQFF.

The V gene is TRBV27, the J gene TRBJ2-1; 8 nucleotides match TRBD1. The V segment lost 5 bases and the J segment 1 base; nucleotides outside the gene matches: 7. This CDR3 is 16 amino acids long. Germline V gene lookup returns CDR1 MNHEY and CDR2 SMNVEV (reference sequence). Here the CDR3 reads CASSVQGDSSYNEQFF. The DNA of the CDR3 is TGTGCCAGCAGTGTACAGGGGGACTCATCCTACAATGAGCAGTTCTTC.

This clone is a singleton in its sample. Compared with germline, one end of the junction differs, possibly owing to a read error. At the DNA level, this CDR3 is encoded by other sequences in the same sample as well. CDR3 sequence: CASSEGTAHSPLHF. CDR3 DNA: TGTGCCAGCAGTGAAGGGACAGCACATTCCCCCCTCCACTTT. V is TRBV25-1 and J is TRBJ1-6, with 7 bases matching TRBD1. The germline gives CDR1 MGHDK, CDR2 SYGVNS. This CDR3 has 14 amino acids.

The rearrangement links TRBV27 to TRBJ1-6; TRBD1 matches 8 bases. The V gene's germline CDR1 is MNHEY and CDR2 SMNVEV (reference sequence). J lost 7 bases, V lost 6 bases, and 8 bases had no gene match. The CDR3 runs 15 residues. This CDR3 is CASRLFQGANSPLHF. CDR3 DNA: TGTGCCAGCAGACTGTTTCAGGGGGCGAATTCACCCCTCCACTTT.

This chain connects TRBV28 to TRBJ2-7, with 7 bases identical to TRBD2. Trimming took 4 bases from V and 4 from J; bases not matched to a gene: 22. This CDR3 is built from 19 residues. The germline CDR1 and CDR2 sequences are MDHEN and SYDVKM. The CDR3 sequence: CASSSNELAASTHGYEQYF. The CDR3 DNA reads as TGTGCCAGCAGTTCTAATGAGCTAGCGGCAAGTACCCACGGGTACGAGCAGTACTTC.

CDR3 sequence (DNA): TGTGCCAGCAGCCCTCAGTCCCCGTATGGCTACACCTTC. Translation gives CASSPQSPYGYTF. J is TRBJ1-2 and V is TRBV7-2; D is undetermined. V gave up 5 bases and J gave up 5 bases, with 12 bases separating them. The CDR3 totals 13 residues. The germline CDR1 and CDR2 sequences are SGHTA and FQGNSA.

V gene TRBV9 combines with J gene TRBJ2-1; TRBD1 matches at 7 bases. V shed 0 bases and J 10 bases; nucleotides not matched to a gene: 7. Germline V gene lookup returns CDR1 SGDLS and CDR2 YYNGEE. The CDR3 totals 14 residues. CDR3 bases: TGTGCCAGCAGCGTAGAGGGGGCAAGGAGGGAGCAGTTCTTC. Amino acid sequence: CASSVEGARREQFF.

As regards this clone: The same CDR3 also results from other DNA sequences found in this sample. The CDR3: CASSLVSGELFF. The CDR3 DNA is TGTGCCAGCAGTTTAGTCTCCGGGGAGCTGTTTTTT. This chain connects TRBV28 to TRBJ2-2; D is unclear. This CDR3 contains 12 residues. Germline CDR1 MDHEN, CDR2 SYDVKM. Trimming left V 2 bases short and J 6 bases short, with 4 bases between.

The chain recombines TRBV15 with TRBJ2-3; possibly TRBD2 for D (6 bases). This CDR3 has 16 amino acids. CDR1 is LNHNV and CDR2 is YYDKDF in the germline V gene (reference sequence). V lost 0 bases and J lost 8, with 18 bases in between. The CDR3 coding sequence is TGTGCCACCAGCAGAGACCCGGGAGAATTGGTTGGTACGCAGTATTTT. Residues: CATSRDPGELVGTQYF.

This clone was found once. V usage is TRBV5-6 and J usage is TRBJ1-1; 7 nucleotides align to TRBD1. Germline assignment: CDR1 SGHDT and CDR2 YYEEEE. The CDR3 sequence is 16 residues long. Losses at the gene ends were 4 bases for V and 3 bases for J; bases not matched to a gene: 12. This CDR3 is CASSPGRQGWHTEAFF. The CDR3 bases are TGTGCCAGCAGCCCAGGGAGACAGGGCTGGCACACTGAAGCTTTCTTT.

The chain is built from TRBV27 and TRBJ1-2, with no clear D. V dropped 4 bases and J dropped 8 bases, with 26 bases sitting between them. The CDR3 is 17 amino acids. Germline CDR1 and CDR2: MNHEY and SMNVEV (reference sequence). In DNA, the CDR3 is TGTGCCAGCAGTTCCCTCCAGAGGGTGGCGATAATAGGGGGCTACACCTTC. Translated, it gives CASSSLQRVAIIGGYTF.

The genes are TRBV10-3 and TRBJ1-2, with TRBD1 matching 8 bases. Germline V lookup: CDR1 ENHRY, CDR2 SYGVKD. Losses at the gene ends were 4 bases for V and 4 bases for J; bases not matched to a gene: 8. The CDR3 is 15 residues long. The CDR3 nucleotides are TGTGCCATCAGTGCAACCCGACAGGGGATCTATGGCTACACCTTC. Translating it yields CAISATRQGIYGYTF.

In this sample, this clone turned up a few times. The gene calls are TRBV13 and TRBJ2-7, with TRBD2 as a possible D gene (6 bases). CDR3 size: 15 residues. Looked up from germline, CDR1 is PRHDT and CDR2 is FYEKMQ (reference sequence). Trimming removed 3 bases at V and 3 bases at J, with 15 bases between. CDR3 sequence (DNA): TGTGCCAGCAGCTTTTTTGGGGGGACCCTCTACGAGCAGTACTTC. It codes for CASSFFGGTLYEQYF.

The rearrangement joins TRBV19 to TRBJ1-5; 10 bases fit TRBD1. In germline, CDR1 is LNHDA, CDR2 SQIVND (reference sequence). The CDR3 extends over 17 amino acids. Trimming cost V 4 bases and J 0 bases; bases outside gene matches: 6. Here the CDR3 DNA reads TGTGCCAGTAGTAGGGGACAGGGGTCCACTAGCAATCAGCCCCAGCATTTT. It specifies CASSRGQGSTSNQPQHF.

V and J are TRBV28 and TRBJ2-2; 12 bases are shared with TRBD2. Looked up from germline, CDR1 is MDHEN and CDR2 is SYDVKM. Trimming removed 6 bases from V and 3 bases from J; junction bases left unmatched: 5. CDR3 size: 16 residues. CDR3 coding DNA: TGTGCCAGCAGACTAGCGGGAGGTGAGGACACCGGGGAGCTGTTTTTT. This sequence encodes CASRLAGGEDTGELFF.

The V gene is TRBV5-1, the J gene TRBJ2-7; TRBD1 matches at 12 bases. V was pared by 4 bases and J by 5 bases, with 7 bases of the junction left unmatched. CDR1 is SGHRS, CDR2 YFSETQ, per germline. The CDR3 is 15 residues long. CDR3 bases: TGCGCCAGCAGCCCGGGACAGGGGGCTTGGGACGAGCAGTACTTC. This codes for CASSPGQGAWDEQYF.

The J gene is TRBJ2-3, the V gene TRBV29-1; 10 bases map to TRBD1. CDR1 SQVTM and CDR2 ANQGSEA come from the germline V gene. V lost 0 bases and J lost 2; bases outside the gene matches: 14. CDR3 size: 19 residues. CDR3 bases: TGCAGCGTTGAAGACACATTTCCGGGACAGGGGTTAGTCACAGATACGCAGTATTTT. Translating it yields CSVEDTFPGQGLVTDTQYF.

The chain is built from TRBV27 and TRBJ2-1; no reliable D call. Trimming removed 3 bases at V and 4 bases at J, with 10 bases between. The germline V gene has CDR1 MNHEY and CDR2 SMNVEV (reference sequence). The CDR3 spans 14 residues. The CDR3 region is CASSFSSLYNEQFF. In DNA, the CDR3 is TGTGCCAGCAGTTTTTCGAGTCTGTACAATGAGCAGTTCTTC.

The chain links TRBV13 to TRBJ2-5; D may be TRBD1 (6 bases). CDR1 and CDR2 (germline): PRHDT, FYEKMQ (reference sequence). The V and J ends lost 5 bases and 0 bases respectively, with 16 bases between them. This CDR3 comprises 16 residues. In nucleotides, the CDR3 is TGTGCCAGCAGCCCGCGTAGGGGGACAAACCAAGAGACCCAGTACTTC. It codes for CASSPRRGTNQETQYF.

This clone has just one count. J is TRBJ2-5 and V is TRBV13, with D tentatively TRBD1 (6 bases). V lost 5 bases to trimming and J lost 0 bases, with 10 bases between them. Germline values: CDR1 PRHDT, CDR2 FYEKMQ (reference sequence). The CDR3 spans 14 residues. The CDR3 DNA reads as TGTGCCAGCAGCCGTGAGGGGGACCAAGAGACCCAGTACTTC. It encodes CASSREGDQETQYF. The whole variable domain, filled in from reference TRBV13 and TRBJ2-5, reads AAGVIQSPRHLIKEKRETATLKCYPIPRHDTVYWYQQGPGQDPQFLISFYEKMQSDKGSIPDRFSAQQFSDYHSELNMSSLELGDSALYFCASSREGDQETQYFGPGTRLLVL.

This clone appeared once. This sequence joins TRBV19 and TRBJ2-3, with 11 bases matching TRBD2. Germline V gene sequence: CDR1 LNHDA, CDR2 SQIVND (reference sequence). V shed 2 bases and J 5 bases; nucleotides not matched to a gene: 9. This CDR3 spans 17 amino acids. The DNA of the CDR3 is TGTGCCAGTAGTATACTGGGTAGCGGGGGGGCCGGAGATACGCAGTATTTT. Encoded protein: CASSILGSGGAGDTQYF. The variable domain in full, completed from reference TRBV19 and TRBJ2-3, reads DGGITQSPKYLFRKEGQNVTLSCEQNLNHDAMYWYRQDPGQGLRLIYYSQIVNDFQKGDIAEGYSVSREKKESFPLTVTSAQKNPTAFYLCASSILGSGGAGDTQYFGPGTRLTVL.